The 7 T cell receptor beta chains below come from one sample, sequenced in a study of cytomegalovirus exposure and HLA in healthy donors. The PCR ran on 60 Vbeta and 13 Jbeta primers. Assay used: immunoSEQ multiplex PCR; TCRdb lists only in-frame clones, some missing. The sample includes roughly 120,000 clones, 65% to 80% seen only once; the top ten take around 13%. The sequenced sample consisted of PBMCs. These receptors all stem from a woman between 40 and 55 years old in good health and CMV-seropositive.

The chain combines TRBV5-1 with TRBJ1-2, with 7 nucleotides matching TRBD1. The germline V gene has CDR1 SGHRS and CDR2 YFSETQ. The CDR3 consists of 15 residues. J gave up 3 bases and V 0 bases, and 5 bases lay outside the gene matches. CDR3 DNA: TGCGCCAGCAGCTTGGGTGACAGGGTCCACTATGGCTACACCTTC. Its protein product is CASSLGDRVHYGYTF.

The rearrangement links TRBV7-6 to TRBJ1-5; D gene unclear. From germline, CDR1 is SGHVS and CDR2 FNYEAQ. The CDR3 consists of 15 residues. Trimming took off 1 base at V and 3 bases at J, with 10 bases between the two ends. This CDR3 reads CASSLVPGNNQPQHF. The CDR3 nucleotides read TGTGCCAGCAGCTTAGTGCCGGGGAACAATCAGCCCCAGCATTTT.

The V and J genes are TRBV6-1 and TRBJ1-5, with 8 bases matching TRBD1. CDR3 length: 13 residues. Unmatched junction bases numbered 3, after V lost 4 bases and J lost 7 bases. Looked up from germline, CDR1 is MNHNS and CDR2 is SASEGT. As DNA, the CDR3 is TGTGCCAGCAGTGCCGGGACAGGACAGCCCCAGCATTTT. This codes for CASSAGTGQPQHF.

The genes are TRBV19 and TRBJ2-1; D may be TRBD1 (6 bases). The CDR3 is 16 amino acids. V was cut by 6 bases and J by 5 bases, with 20 bases left in between. Germline loops: CDR1 LNHDA, CDR2 SQIVND (reference sequence). The chain's CDR3 is CASSNPRQAPDNEQFF. CDR3 DNA sequence: TGTGCCAGTAGCAATCCGCGACAGGCTCCGGACAATGAGCAGTTCTTC.

This clone was counted only a few times. The rearrangement joins TRBV7-9 to TRBJ2-1; TRBD1 agrees at 7 bases. V lost 5 bases and J lost 1; bases outside the gene matches: 5. Per the germline V gene, CDR1 is SEHNR and CDR2 is FQNEAQ (reference sequence). The length of the CDR3 is 15 residues. The CDR3: CASSEGGASYNEQFF. For the CDR3, the DNA is TGTGCCAGCAGCGAAGGGGGCGCATCCTACAATGAGCAGTTCTTC.

This clone was detected ten times or more. The chain couples TRBV7-6 to TRBJ2-7; possibly TRBD1 for D (6 bases). The germline V and J ends were trimmed by 4 bases and 5 bases, with 18 bases remaining between them. Germline V gives CDR1 SGHVS, CDR2 FNYEAQ. This CDR3 has 15 residues. CDR3 nucleotides: TGTGCCAGCAGCTCCCTTACAGGGATAGGGCACGAGCAGTACTTC. Encoded protein: CASSSLTGIGHEQYF. The full variable domain, its missing parts supplied by reference TRBV7-6 and TRBJ2-7, is GAGVSQSPRYKVTKRGQDVALRCDPISGHVSLYWYRQALGQGPEFLTYFNYEAQQDKSGLPNDRFSAERPEGSISTLTIQRTEQRDSAMYRCASSSLTGIGHEQYFGPGTRLTVT.

This rearrangement joins TRBV27 to TRBJ2-7; 11 bases are shared with TRBD1. This CDR3 contains 18 residues. Germline V gene data show CDR1 as MNHEY and CDR2 as SMNVEV (reference sequence). V lost 0 bases to trimming and J lost 3 bases; unmatched junction nucleotides: 10. The DNA for the CDR3 is TGTGCCAGCAGTTTATCGATTAGCGGACAGGGGGCTTACTACGAGCAGTACTTC. This encodes CASSLSISGQGAYYEQYF.